The clone carrying this T cell receptor beta chain was recorded only once. The antigen remains unidentified. The sample comes from a study of shared clonotypes between healthy human individuals. The germline V gene has CDR1 SGHTA and CDR2 FQGNSA. Trimming shortened V by 2 bases and J by 0 bases, and 20 bases separated the two germline ends. CDR3 length equals 18 residues. Notes on the study in general: The authors expected sequencing depth to affect clonotype sharing among donors. Larger estimated richness was generally recorded for naive subsets relative to memory subsets.

Per the study methods: For the immunoSEQ data, sequences were junction-only without quality scores, so filtering differed. Some clones are missing from TCRdb's copy, which holds only in-frame ones; the method was immunoSEQ multiplex PCR. V, J and clone size are those of that table, while D and trimming were read from the DNA. This table has about 1.4 million clones, roughly 96% appearing once. The clonotype originates from a man under 40 in good health. The sequenced sample was naive CD4+ T cells sorted from blood. Subset: CD45RA+ positively selected. This chain uses TRBV7-2 with TRBJ2-7; D gene ambiguous. The CDR3 region is CASSLFVPGFRPSYEQYF. In DNA, the CDR3 is TGTGCCAGCAGCTTATTCGTTCCCGGGTTCAGACCCTCCTACGAGCAGTACTTC.